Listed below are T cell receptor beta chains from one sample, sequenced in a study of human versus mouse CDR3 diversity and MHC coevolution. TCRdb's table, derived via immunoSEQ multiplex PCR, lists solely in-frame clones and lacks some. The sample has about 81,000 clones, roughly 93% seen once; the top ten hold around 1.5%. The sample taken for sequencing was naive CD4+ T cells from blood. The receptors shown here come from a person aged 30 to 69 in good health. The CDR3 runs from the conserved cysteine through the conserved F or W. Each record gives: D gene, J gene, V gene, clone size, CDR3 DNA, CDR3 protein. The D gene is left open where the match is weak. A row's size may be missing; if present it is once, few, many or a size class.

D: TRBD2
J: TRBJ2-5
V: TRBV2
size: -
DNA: TGTGCCAGCAGTGAAGGACTAGCGGGGGAGACCCAGTACTTC
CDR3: CASSEGLAGETQYF

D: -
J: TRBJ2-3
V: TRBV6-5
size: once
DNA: TGTGCCAGCAGTTACGCGCCGCAGGCTAGCACAGATACGCAGTATTTT
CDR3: CASSYAPQASTDTQYF

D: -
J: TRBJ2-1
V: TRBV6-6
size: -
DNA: TGTGCCAGCAGTCGAGGCCCTCTCGGCAATGAGCAGTTCTTC
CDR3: CASSRGPLGNEQFF

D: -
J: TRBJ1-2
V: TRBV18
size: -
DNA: TGTGCCAGCTCACCACCCGGCAGGGAAGGCTATGGCTACACCTTC
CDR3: CASSPPGREGYGYTF

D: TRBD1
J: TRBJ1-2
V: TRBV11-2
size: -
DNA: TGTGCCAGCAGCCCCCGGACAGGGGACGGCTACACCTTC
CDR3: CASSPRTGDGYTF

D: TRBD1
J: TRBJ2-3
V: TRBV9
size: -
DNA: TGTGCCAGCAGCATGGGACAGGGGGATCTCACAGATACGCAGTATTTT
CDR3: CASSMGQGDLTDTQYF

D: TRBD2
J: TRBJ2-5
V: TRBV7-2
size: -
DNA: TGTGCCAGCAGCTTAGGGACTAGCGGGAGGGCCAAGGAGACCCAGTACTTC
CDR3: CASSLGTSGRAKETQYF

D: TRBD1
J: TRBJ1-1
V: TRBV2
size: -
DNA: TGTGCCAGCAGTGAATGGACAGGGAGGTACGCTGAAGCTTTCTTT
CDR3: CASSEWTGRYAEAFF

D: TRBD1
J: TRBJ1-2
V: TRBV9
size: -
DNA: TGTGCCAGCAGCGCTCCTGGGCGGAGACAGGGACACACCTTC
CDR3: CASSAPGRRQGHTF

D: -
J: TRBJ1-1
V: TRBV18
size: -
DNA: TGTGCCAGCTCACCTTATAATTCCGGCACTGAAGCTTTCTTT
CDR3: CASSPYNSGTEAFF

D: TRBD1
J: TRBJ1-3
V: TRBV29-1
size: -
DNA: TGCAGCGGGACAGGCCCGGGAAACACCATATATTTT
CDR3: CSGTGPGNTIYF

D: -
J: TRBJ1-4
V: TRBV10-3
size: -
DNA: TGTGCCATCAGTGAGTCGGAGGGTAGGTGGGAAAAACTGTTTTTT
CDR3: CAISESEGRWEKLFF

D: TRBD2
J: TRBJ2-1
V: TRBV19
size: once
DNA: TGTGCCAGTAGTATTAAGGGACTAGTTGGCAATGAGCAGTTCTTC
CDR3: CASSIKGLVGNEQFF

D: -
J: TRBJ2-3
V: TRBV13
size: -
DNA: TGTGCCAGCAGCATCTCTAGCACAGATACGCAGTATTTT
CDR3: CASSISSTDTQYF

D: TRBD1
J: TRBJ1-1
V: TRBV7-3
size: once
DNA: TGTGCCAGCAGCTTAAGACAGGGGGGTTCTGAAGCTTTCTTT
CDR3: CASSLRQGGSEAFF

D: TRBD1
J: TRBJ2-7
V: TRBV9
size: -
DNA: TGTGCCAGCAGCAGGACAGGGATAATAACCGAGCAGTACTTC
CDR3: CASSRTGIITEQYF

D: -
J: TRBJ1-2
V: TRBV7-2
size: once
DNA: TGTGCCAGCAGCTCTACAGGGTACGACTATGGCTACACCTTC
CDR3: CASSSTGYDYGYTF

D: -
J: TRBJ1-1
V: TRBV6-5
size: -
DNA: TGTGCCAGCAGTTACTCTAACATACCTTCTGGTGAAGCTTTCTTT
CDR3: CASSYSNIPSGEAFF

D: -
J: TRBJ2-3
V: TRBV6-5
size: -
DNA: TGTGCCAGCAGTTATACGGGGATGTGGGATACGCAGTATTTT
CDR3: CASSYTGMWDTQYF

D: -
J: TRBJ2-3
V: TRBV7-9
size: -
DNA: TGTGCCAGCAGGATAGGGTCGGGGGCAGATACGCAGTATTTT
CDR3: CASRIGSGADTQYF

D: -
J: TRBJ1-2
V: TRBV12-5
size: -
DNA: TGTGCTAGTGGTTTGGTACACGGGGGCTACACCTTC
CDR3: CASGLVHGGYTF

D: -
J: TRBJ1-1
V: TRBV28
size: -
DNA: TGTGCCAGCAGTTCATATGGGGGCGCAGGGTCAGAAGCTTTCTTT
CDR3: CASSSYGGAGSEAFF

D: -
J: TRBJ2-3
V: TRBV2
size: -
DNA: TGTGCCAGTGAATTACAGGGTTCCGCAGATACGCAGTATTTT
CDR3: CASELQGSADTQYF

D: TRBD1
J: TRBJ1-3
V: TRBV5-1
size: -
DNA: TGCGCCAGCAGCTTGGGCCTGGGGACAGGGAACTCTGGAAACACCATATATTTT
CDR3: CASSLGLGTGNSGNTIYF

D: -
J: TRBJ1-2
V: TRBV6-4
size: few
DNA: TGTGCCAGCAGCCCCGGGGTTGGGTCTAACTATGGCTACACCTTC
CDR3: CASSPGVGSNYGYTF

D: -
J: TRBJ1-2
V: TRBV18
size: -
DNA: TGTGCCAGCTCCCTCAGTGACCTGAGGGGCTACACCTTC
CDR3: CASSLSDLRGYTF

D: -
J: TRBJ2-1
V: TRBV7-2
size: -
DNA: TGTGCCAGCACCCCCCAAGCGTTATTAGAGCAGTTCTTC
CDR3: CASTPQALLEQFF

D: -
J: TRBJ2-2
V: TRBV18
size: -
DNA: TGTGCCAGCTCCCGGACCGGGACAATTAACACCGGGGAGCTGTTTTTT
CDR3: CASSRTGTINTGELFF

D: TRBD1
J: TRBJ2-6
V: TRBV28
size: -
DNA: TGTGCCACCATTAACCGGGACAGGGGCTCCTCTGGGGCCAACGTCCTGACTTTC
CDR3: CATINRDRGSSGANVLTF

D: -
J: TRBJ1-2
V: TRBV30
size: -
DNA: TGTGCCTGGAAGGACACTCGTGGCTACACCTTC
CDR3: CAWKDTRGYTF

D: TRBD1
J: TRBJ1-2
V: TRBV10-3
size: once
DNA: TGTGCCATCAGTCAGACAGGGGTGGACCTTTATTTAGGTGGCTACACCTTC
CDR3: CAISQTGVDLYLGGYTF

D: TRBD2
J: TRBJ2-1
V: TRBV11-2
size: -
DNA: TGTGCCAGCAGCCCCGGCGGGGGGGCCGGCGAGCAGTTCTTC
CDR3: CASSPGGGAGEQFF

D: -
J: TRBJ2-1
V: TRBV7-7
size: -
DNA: TGTGCTAGCAGCTTAGGCCTACAGCCCGCTAATGAGCAGTTCTTC
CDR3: CASSLGLQPANEQFF

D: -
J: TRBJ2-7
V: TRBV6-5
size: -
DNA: TGTGCCAGCAGTTGGCGCAGGGAATACGAGCAGTACTTC
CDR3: CASSWRREYEQYF

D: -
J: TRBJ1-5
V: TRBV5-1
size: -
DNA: TGCGCCAGCAGCTTGGAGGGGTATAGCAATCAGCCCCAGCATTTT
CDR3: CASSLEGYSNQPQHF

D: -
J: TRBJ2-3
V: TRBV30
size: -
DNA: TGTGCCTACACAGGGCTGGCGGCAGATACGCAGTATTTT
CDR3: CAYTGLAADTQYF

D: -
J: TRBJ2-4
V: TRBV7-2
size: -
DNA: TGTGCCAGCAGCTTGGGCCTCTCAGGCAGGATTCAGTACTTC
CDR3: CASSLGLSGRIQYF

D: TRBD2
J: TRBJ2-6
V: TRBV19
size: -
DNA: TGTGCCAGTAGTATAGATTACGCCGGGGGGTCCTCTGGGGCCAACGTCCTGACTTTC
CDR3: CASSIDYAGGSSGANVLTF

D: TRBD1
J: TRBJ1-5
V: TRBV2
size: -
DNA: TGTGCCAGCAGGGGGGGACAGGCAAGGAATCAGCCCCAGCATTTT
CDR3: CASRGGQARNQPQHF

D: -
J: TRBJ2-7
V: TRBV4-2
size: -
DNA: TGTGCCAGCAGCTCCCCGAGCTCCTACGAGCAGTACTTC
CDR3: CASSSPSSYEQYF

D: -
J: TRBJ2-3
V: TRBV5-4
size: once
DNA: TGTGCCAGCAGCTGGACAGAGAGCACAGATACGCAGTATTTT
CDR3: CASSWTESTDTQYF

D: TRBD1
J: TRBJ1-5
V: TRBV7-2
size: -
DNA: TGTGCCAGCAGCTTAGGAACAGGGGGCGGACAGCCCCAGCATTTT
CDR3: CASSLGTGGGQPQHF

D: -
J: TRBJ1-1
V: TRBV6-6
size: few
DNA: TGTGCCAGCCGTACTGAGGGCAGTGAAGCTTTCTTT
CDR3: CASRTEGSEAFF

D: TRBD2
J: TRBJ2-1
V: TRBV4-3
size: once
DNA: TGCGCCAGCAGCCAAGATTTGAGCGGGAGCTCCTACAATGAGCAGTTCTTC
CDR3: CASSQDLSGSSYNEQFF

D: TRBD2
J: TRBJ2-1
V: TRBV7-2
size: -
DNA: TGTGCCAGCAGCTTAAGTAGCGGGAGCCTTTACAATGAGCAGTTCTTC
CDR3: CASSLSSGSLYNEQFF

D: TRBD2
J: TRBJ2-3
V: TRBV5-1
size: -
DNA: TGCGCCAGCAGAGGACTAGCGGGGTCCGCGGGGAGAAGCACAGATACGCAGTATTTT
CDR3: CASRGLAGSAGRSTDTQYF

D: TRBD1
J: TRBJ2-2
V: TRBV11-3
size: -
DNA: TGTGCCAGCAGCTTGGGACAGGGAAACACCGGGGAGCTGTTTTTT
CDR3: CASSLGQGNTGELFF

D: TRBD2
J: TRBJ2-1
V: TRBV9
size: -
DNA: TGTGCCAGCAGCGTCCAGGGGTCGGGGACTAGCTCCTACAATGAGCAGTTCTTC
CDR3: CASSVQGSGTSSYNEQFF